This is a list of T cell receptor beta chains from one sample in a study of long-term antiretroviral therapy in people with HIV. Measured with immunoSEQ multiplex PCR; TCRdb has only the in-frame clones, and not every one. The table lists tens of thousands of clones, around 79% of them singletons, with under 7% in the top ten. The sequenced sample was unsorted PBMCs, obtained 1.1 years before starting antiretroviral therapy. These receptors all come from a woman aged 25-40 years with HIV. Both conserved end residues are trimmed from each CDR3.

TRBJ2-5 TRBV7-3 ASSISREETQY
TRBJ2-5 TRBV5-1 ASSFSGSQETQY
TRBJ2-5 TRBV18 ASSPNTGAAGETQY
TRBJ1-5 TRBV6-1 ASSESGGSYRNQPQH
TRBJ1-6 TRBV5-1 ASSLAGQQNSPLH
TRBJ2-1 TRBV19 ASSLWTGGDEQF
TRBJ1-4 TRBV30 AWRQLATNEKLF
TRBJ2-5 TRBV5-1 ASSSQGQGFETQY
TRBJ2-3 TRBV4-2 ASSRGLAGDTQY
TRBJ1-5 TRBV5-6 ASSTPTSPSQPQH
TRBJ2-1 TRBV30 AWGGTFNEQF
TRBJ2-7 TRBV2 ASSTGFEQY
TRBJ1-2 TRBV19 ASSSTRVEYGYT
TRBJ1-5 TRBV19 ASSTSGSGQPQH
TRBJ2-2 TRBV7-8 ASSLDAGTNTGELF
TRBJ1-2 TRBV5-1 ASSFGPGQGNYGYT
TRBJ1-2 TRBV5-6 ASSLGVFGFTYGYT
TRBJ1-6 TRBV6-5 ASSYRGVPYNSPLH
TRBJ1-6 TRBV6-1 ASSEILSAGSNSPLH
TRBJ1-2 TRBV6-1 ASSVTSYGYT
TRBJ2-5 TRBV27 ASSFMTGGAETQY
TRBJ2-6 TRBV27 ASREGQGVSGANVLT
TRBJ2-2 TRBV4-2 ASSQALMSTGELF
TRBJ1-2 TRBV30 AWSGGFGYT
TRBJ2-1 TRBV7-2 ASSLGPSNEQF
TRBJ1-1 TRBV30 AWTTGQLNTEAF
TRBJ1-1 TRBV30 AWSVFGTEAF
TRBJ2-2 TRBV5-1 ASSEVAGELF
TRBJ2-5 TRBV6-1 ASSERSRGTSSGETQY
TRBJ2-2 TRBV2 ASRGTGNTGELF
TRBJ2-1 TRBV11-2 ASTRGSYNEQF
TRBJ1-2 TRBV7-2 ASSLASVRGADGYT
TRBJ2-7 TRBV6-5 ASSYSHSNREQY
TRBJ2-7 TRBV4-2 ASSQATGLASYEQY
TRBJ1-2 TRBV2 ASSAEGKSSHGYT
TRBJ1-5 TRBV27 ASSPTGGNQPQH
TRBJ1-1 TRBV2 ARTGTMNTEAF
TRBJ1-1 TRBV10-2 ATDQGPLGEDTEAF
TRBJ1-2 TRBV6-6 ASSYPLGDRENGYT
TRBJ2-1 TRBV5-1 ASTPAGPTGNEQF
TRBJ2-1 TRBV7-6 ASSPRTGLGNEQF
TRBJ1-2 TRBV20-1 SARQGST
TRBJ2-7 TRBV13 ASSLASRGDEQY
TRBJ2-5 TRBV5-1 ASSFGGSGSETQY
TRBJ1-5 TRBV5-8 ASSLRAGSNQPQH
TRBJ2-7 TRBV9 ASSVGGFSYEQY
TRBJ2-7 TRBV6-5 ASRRSDRGSYEQY
TRBJ1-1 TRBV7-9 ASSFRDREAF